One sample yielded the 8 T cell receptor beta chains listed below, sequenced in a study of T cell repertoires in cytomegalovirus infection. From the reads, TCRdb called clonotypes with MiXCR, one entry per CDR3 protein. The sample includes fewer than 250,000 distinct CDR3 sequences, roughly 12% of them seen just once. Sequenced input: PBMCs. The receptors stem from a human donor in good health (CMV status not recorded). Some clones in this sample may be carry-over from other donors' samples.

In its sample, this clonotype was seen many times. The chain links TRBV7-2 to TRBJ2-1; unclear D gene. Germline V gene lookup returns CDR1 SGHTA and CDR2 FQGNSA. The CDR3 is made up of 10 amino acids. Trimming shortened V by 4 bases and J by 12 bases, and 7 bases separated the two germline ends. The CDR3 loop reads CASSSWGQFF. CDR3 sequence (DNA): TGTGCCAGCAGCTCCTGGGGGCAGTTCTTC.

This clonotype showed up many times. V and J are TRBV7-9 and TRBJ2-2, with 7 bases matching TRBD2. CDR1 is SEHNR, CDR2 FQNEAQ, per germline (reference sequence). The ends lost 7 bases at V and 5 bases at J; junction bases unmatched: 7. The length of the CDR3 is 14 residues. The CDR3 coding sequence is TGTGCCAGCACGCCGGGAGGCCGGACCGGGGAGCTGTTTTTT. Its translation is CASTPGGRTGELFF. The variable domain in full, completed from reference TRBV7-9 and TRBJ2-2, reads DTGVSQNPRHKITKRGQNVTFRCDPISEHNRLYWYRQTLGQGPEFLTYFQNEAQLEKSRLLSDRFSAERPKGSFSTLEIQRTEQGDSAMYLCASTPGGRTGELFFGEGSRLTVL.

This clonotype was detected only a few times. The CDR3 sequence: CASSQGVQYYEQYF. Here the CDR3 DNA reads TGTGCCAGCAGCCAAGGAGTACAGTACTACGAGCAGTACTTC. V is TRBV6-5 and J is TRBJ2-7; no definite D call. The length of the CDR3 is 14 residues. The germline V gene encodes CDR1 MNHEY and CDR2 SVGAGI. V shed 6 bases and J shed 3 bases, with 15 bases lying between them.

This chain connects TRBV4-2 to TRBJ1-1, with TRBD1 as a possible D gene (5 bases). The CDR3 extends over 15 amino acids. V lost 3 bases and J lost 6, with 17 bases in between. Looked up from germline, CDR1 is LGHNA and CDR2 is YNFKEQ. In DNA, the CDR3 is TGTGCCAGCAGCCAGCCGCGAGGGGCTAAGCCTGAAGCTTTCTTT. Its protein product is CASSQPRGAKPEAFF.

At least ten counts were recorded for this clonotype. The rearrangement uses TRBV27 and TRBJ2-7; 9 bases are a match to TRBD1. CDR3 length: 16 amino acids. Germline CDR1 reads MNHEY; CDR2 reads SMNVEV (reference sequence). V shed 6 bases and J 1 base; nucleotides not matched to a gene: 10. DNA of the CDR3: TGTGCCAGCAGACCCAGGGGACAGGGCAAATCCTACGAGCAGTACTTC. Amino acids: CASRPRGQGKSYEQYF.

In its sample, this clonotype was seen many times. The chain is built from TRBV7-2 and TRBJ2-1, with 9 bases that match TRBD2. The junction had 2 bases not matched to a gene; V was cut back by 8 bases and J by 0 bases. CDR3 length equals 14 residues. Looked up from germline, CDR1 is SGHTA and CDR2 is FQGNSA. The CDR3 is CASQAGGSYNEQFF. The CDR3 nucleotides are TGTGCCAGCCAAGCGGGGGGCTCCTACAATGAGCAGTTCTTC.

Ten or more counts support this clonotype. The rearrangement joins TRBV19 to TRBJ2-5, with 7 nucleotides matching TRBD1. The CDR3 spans 13 residues. Germline values: CDR1 LNHDA, CDR2 SQIVND (reference sequence). J gave up 5 bases and V 8 bases, and 8 bases lay outside the gene matches. The CDR3 spells CASRRQGRETQYF. CDR3 bases: TGTGCCAGTCGCCGACAGGGACGGGAGACCCAGTACTTC.

This clonotype appeared many times. The CDR3 reads CATQPPAAKRAFF. The CDR3 DNA follows: TGTGCCACCCAGCCCCCAGCAGCCAAGCGGGCTTTCTTT. This chain links TRBV15 with TRBJ1-1; D is unresolved. CDR1 LNHNV and CDR2 YYDKDF come from the germline V gene (reference sequence). The CDR3 runs 13 residues. V lost 8 bases to trimming and J lost 11 bases, with 21 bases between them.